The sequence of this T cell receptor beta chain was determined in a study of blood T cell repertoires in COVID-19. Overall study context: PBMCs, B-cell-depleted T cells, or T cells were the source of the cDNA or gDNA that made up the material.

Original data processing: From reference gene primer amplification, estimates of nucleated cell counts were derived. Libraries were prepared by immunoSEQ multiplex PCR; TCRdb keeps only in-frame clonotypes and omits some of them. For V, J and clone size, that table is used; D and trimming come from the DNA. The top ten hold about an eighth of the sample, which has about 150,000 clones, approximately 83% seen once. This clone was counted only a few times. V shed 6 bases and J 0 bases; nucleotides not matched to a gene: 12. Germline V gives CDR1 SNHLY, CDR2 FYNNEI. The CDR3 contains 18 residues. Sequencing was done on a sample of peripheral blood. The genes are TRBV2 and TRBJ2-4; TRBD1 aligns across 9 bases. This clonotype originated in a man between 70 and 80 years old who had recovered from COVID-19. This CDR3 is CASRADRGGQIAKNIQYF. In DNA form, the CDR3 reads TGTGCCAGCAGAGCAGACAGGGGGGGGCAGATAGCCAAAAACATTCAGTACTTC.